The sequence of this TCR beta chain was determined in a study of blood T cell repertoires in COVID-19. Assay: immunoSEQ multiplex PCR; the TCRdb copy retains only in-frame clones and omits some. The table shows some 270,000 clones, with approximately 85% occurring only once. Trimming removed 6 bases at V and 0 bases at J, with 14 bases between. The CDR3 runs 16 residues. Germline values: CDR1 MDHEN, CDR2 SYDVKM. Cohort 3 donors were reported recovered after two negative PCRs, clearance, or symptom resolution. The sequence derives from a young woman who had recovered from COVID-19. Specimen: PBMCs or T cells enriched from blood (not recorded which). This chain connects TRBV28 to TRBJ2-2, with a tentative D call TRBD2 (5 bases). In DNA, the CDR3 is TGTGCCAGCAGCCTCCCAGAGGGCTCGAACACCGGGGAGCTGTTTTTT. It is translated as CASSLPEGSNTGELFF.